This T cell receptor (beta chain) emerged from a study of OX40 agonist ivuxolimab in advanced cancers. The V end lost 0 bases, the J end lost 0 bases, and 11 bases lay between the germline ends. Germline values: CDR1 SGHAT, CDR2 FQNNGV. CDR3 length: 16 residues. Method: immunoSEQ multiplex PCR; TCRdb's copy keeps in-frame clones and lacks some. The sample has about 83,000 clones; less than 90% are singletons. This sequence joins TRBV11-2 and TRBJ1-1; D is ambiguous. This clonotype was sampled from an adult with an advanced solid tumor such as melanoma, head and neck, liver or kidney cancer. Sequenced here: CD4+ or CD8+ T cells sorted from blood, sampled in a trial of the OX40 agonist ivuxolimab. CDR3 region: CASSLDHGSMNTEAFF. CDR3 DNA sequence: TGTGCCAGCAGCTTAGATCACGGCTCCATGAACACTGAAGCTTTCTTT.